Presented here are 28 T cell receptor beta chains from one specimen sequenced in a study of T cell responses to AZD1222 COVID-19 vaccine. Using immunoSEQ multiplex PCR, the repertoire was profiled, and TCRdb retains in-frame clones only, with some absent. Of about 69,000 clones in the sample, around 86% are singletons; the top ten hold about 2.5%. The sequencing used peripheral blood, collected on day 0 of AZD1222 vaccination. The receptors were gathered from an adult in good health.

The rearrangement joins TRBV7-9 to TRBJ1-2; D is unclear. Trimming took off 3 bases at V and 2 bases at J, with 7 bases between the two ends. The CDR3 covers 13 residues. Germline lookup yields CDR1 SEHNR and CDR2 FQNEAQ (reference sequence). CDR3 in amino acids: CASSFVSNYGYTF. CDR3 bases: TGTGCCAGCAGCTTTGTCAGCAACTATGGCTACACCTTC.

This rearrangement joins TRBV6-5 to TRBJ1-5; D unclear. V shed 5 bases and J shed 5 bases, with 13 bases lying between them. This CDR3 is 14 amino acids long. Germline-derived CDR1 and CDR2 are MNHEY and SVGAGI. The CDR3 here is CASSRRGRYQPQHF. The DNA of the CDR3 is TGTGCCAGCAGTAGGCGCGGGCGGTATCAGCCCCAGCATTTT.

This clone appeared once. V is TRBV4-2 and J is TRBJ2-5, with 9 bases that match TRBD2. J lost 5 bases, V lost 0 bases, and 7 bases had no gene match. CDR1 is LGHNA, CDR2 YNFKEQ, per germline. There are 16 residues in the CDR3. The CDR3 spells CASSQEASGMSETQYF. CDR3 bases: TGTGCCAGCAGCCAAGAGGCTAGCGGGATGTCGGAGACCCAGTACTTC.

This sequence joins TRBV27 and TRBJ2-5; D unclear. Deletions cut 2 bases from V and 5 bases from J, with 9 bases between. The CDR3 consists of 13 residues. Germline V CDR1 and CDR2: MNHEY, SMNVEV (reference sequence). The CDR3 sequence: CASSLNRLETQYF. The CDR3 nucleotides read TGTGCCAGCAGTTTAAATCGGTTGGAGACCCAGTACTTC.

CDR3 sequence (DNA): TGTGCCAGCACCGAGGGGACAGGGCCCTATGGCTACACCTTC. Translating gives CASTEGTGPYGYTF. The rearrangement joins TRBV6-5 to TRBJ1-2, with 9 bases lining up with TRBD1. The CDR3 covers 14 residues. The V segment lost 7 bases and the J segment 4 bases; nucleotides outside the gene matches: 7. Germline V gene sequence: CDR1 MNHEY, CDR2 SVGAGI.

The rearrangement links TRBV6-5 to TRBJ2-7; D might be TRBD2 (6 bases). The germline V and J ends were trimmed by 0 bases and 2 bases, with 11 bases remaining between them. The CDR3 is made up of 15 amino acids. CDR1 MNHEY and CDR2 SVGAGI come from the germline V gene. In DNA, the CDR3 is TGTGCCAGCAGTTACTCACCGGGACTGCCCTACGAGCAGTACTTC. Residues: CASSYSPGLPYEQYF.

The chain links TRBV20-1 to TRBJ1-5; a possible D gene is TRBD1 (5 bases). This CDR3 region has 15 residues. V shed 3 bases and J shed 0 bases, with 12 bases lying between them. Germline V CDR1 and CDR2: DFQATT, SNEGSKA (reference sequence). The CDR3 region is CSASLSGNSNQPQHF. CDR3 sequence (DNA): TGCAGTGCTAGTCTCTCAGGGAATAGCAATCAGCCCCAGCATTTT.

This clone showed up just once. The V gene is TRBV7-8, the J gene TRBJ2-2, with 7 bases aligning to TRBD2. The CDR3 has 15 residues. Germline CDR1 reads SGHVS; CDR2 reads FQNEAQ. Losses at the gene ends were 6 bases for V and 3 bases for J; bases not matched to a gene: 7. The CDR3 reads CASRKGGLYTGELFF. In DNA, the CDR3 is TGTGCCAGCAGAAAGGGAGGGTTGTACACCGGGGAGCTGTTTTTT.

J is TRBJ1-2 and V is TRBV10-2; perhaps TRBD1 as D (5 bases). Trimming shortened V by 1 base and J by 8 bases, and 11 bases separated the two germline ends. The CDR3 has 13 amino acids. Germline CDR1 and CDR2: WSHSY and SAAADI. The CDR3 DNA reads as TGCGCCAGCAGTGAGTTTACAGGAAACGGCTACACCTTC. Its protein is CASSEFTGNGYTF.

This clone showed up just a few times. The gene calls are TRBV7-2 and TRBJ2-7, with 10 nucleotides matching TRBD1. V was pared by 5 bases and J by 4 bases, with 5 bases of the junction left unmatched. In germline, CDR1 is SGHTA, CDR2 FQGNSA. The length of the CDR3 is 14 residues. The CDR3 DNA follows: TGTGCCAGCAGCCCCGACAGGGGGCAATACGAGCAGTACTTC. The encoded protein is CASSPDRGQYEQYF. Looking up the rest from reference TRBV7-2 and TRBJ2-7 gives the full variable domain: GAGVSQSPSNKVTEKGKDVELRCDPISGHTALYWYRQSLGQGLEFLIYFQGNSAPDKSGLPSDRFSAERTGGSVSTLTIQRTQQEDSAVYLCASSPDRGQYEQYFGPGTRLTVT.

The chain has TRBV7-9 and TRBJ2-7, with no clear D. The ends were cut back, 2 bases at V and 7 bases at J, with 9 bases in the middle. Germline CDR1 reads SEHNR; CDR2 reads FQNEAQ (reference sequence). This CDR3 spans 12 amino acids. The CDR3 spells CASSLKPREQYF. CDR3 bases: TGTGCCAGCAGCTTAAAACCCCGGGAGCAGTACTTC.

The chain couples TRBV19 to TRBJ1-5, with D uncertain. V dropped 5 bases and J dropped 0 bases, with 14 bases sitting between them. Germline lookup yields CDR1 LNHDA and CDR2 SQIVND (reference sequence). This CDR3 comprises 16 residues. The CDR3 reads CASSARHLYSNQPQHF. The CDR3 nucleotides read TGTGCCAGTAGTGCTCGACACCTTTATAGCAATCAGCCCCAGCATTTT.

The CDR3 sequence: CASSVDRGLDEQYF. CDR3 in DNA: TGTGCCAGCAGCGTGGACAGGGGGCTGGACGAGCAGTACTTC. The V call is TRBV7-9, the J call TRBJ2-7; 11 bases fit TRBD1. The J segment lost 5 bases and the V segment lost 5 bases, leaving 5 bases of the junction unmatched. The CDR3 extends over 14 amino acids. The germline gives CDR1 SEHNR, CDR2 FQNEAQ (reference sequence).

V usage is TRBV5-1 and J usage is TRBJ1-2; D is ambiguous. With 5 bases removed from V and 6 bases from J, the gap between germline ends came to 14 bases. This CDR3 is 13 amino acids long. Germline CDR1 reads SGHRS; CDR2 reads YFSETQ. The CDR3 protein is CASRDDPRDGYTF. CDR3 sequence (DNA): TGCGCCAGCAGAGATGACCCGAGGGATGGCTACACCTTC.

This chain links TRBV13 with TRBJ1-2; no reliable D call. The CDR3 sequence is 13 residues long. The germline V gene has CDR1 PRHDT and CDR2 FYEKMQ (reference sequence). Trimming took 5 bases from V and 2 from J, leaving 9 bases between them. This CDR3 is CASSLGPNYGYTF. The CDR3 nucleotides read TGTGCCAGCAGCCTTGGGCCCAACTATGGCTACACCTTC.

The genes are TRBV7-2 and TRBJ2-1; D might be TRBD1 (5 bases). This CDR3 contains 16 residues. CDR1 and CDR2 from the germline V gene are SGHTA and FQGNSA. V lost 0 bases and J 0 bases, leaving 9 bases between the germline ends. For the CDR3, the DNA is TGTGCCAGCAGCTTAGCGCAGGGAAGCTCCTACAATGAGCAGTTCTTC. Protein sequence: CASSLAQGSSYNEQFF.

The genes are TRBV6-6 and TRBJ1-2; 12 bases are shared with TRBD1. CDR1 is MNHNY and CDR2 is SVGAGI in the germline V gene (reference sequence). V lost 5 bases and J lost 8; bases outside the gene matches: 15. The CDR3 runs to 17 residues. In DNA form, the CDR3 reads TGTGCCAGCAGTCAACTAATCCGGGACAGGGGGCGGGAAGGCTACACCTTC. Residues: CASSQLIRDRGREGYTF.

The chain links TRBV5-4 to TRBJ1-2, with unresolved D. Germline lookup yields CDR1 SGHNT and CDR2 YYREEE (reference sequence). This CDR3 is built from 14 residues. The V end was cut by 3 bases, the J end by 4 bases, with 13 bases between. The CDR3 region is CASSSKTSGYGYTF. The CDR3 DNA follows: TGTGCCAGCAGCTCCAAGACATCCGGCTATGGCTACACCTTC.

The rearrangement joins TRBV30 to TRBJ1-5; D is possibly TRBD1 (5 bases). There are 15 residues in the CDR3. V was shortened by 0 bases and J by 3 bases, with 12 bases between the two germline ends. The germline V gene encodes CDR1 GTSNPN and CDR2 SVGIG (reference sequence). The chain's CDR3 is CAWSVGTAYNQPQHF. The CDR3 coding sequence is TGTGCCTGGAGTGTGGGGACGGCTTACAATCAGCCCCAGCATTTT. Full variable domain (missing parts from reference TRBV30 and TRBJ1-5): SQTIHQWPATLVQPVGSPLSLECTVEGTSNPNLYWYRQAAGRGLQLLFYSVGIGQISSEVPQNLSASRPQDRQFILSSKKLLLSDSGFYLCAWSVGTAYNQPQHFGDGTRLSIL.

The chain has TRBV5-1 and TRBJ2-7; no definite D call. CDR1 SGHRS and CDR2 YFSETQ come from the germline V gene. Between the trimmed V and J ends, which lost 0 bases and 2 bases, there was a span of 9 bases. This CDR3 comprises 14 residues. The CDR3 bases are TGCGCCAGCAGCTTGGGGACCCAAACCTACGAGCAGTACTTC. Amino acids: CASSLGTQTYEQYF. The whole variable domain, filled in from reference TRBV5-1 and TRBJ2-7, reads KAGVTQTPRYLIKTRGQQVTLSCSPISGHRSVSWYQQTPGQGLQFLFEYFSETQRNKGNFPGRFSGRQFSNSRSEMNVSTLELGDSALYLCASSLGTQTYEQYFGPGTRLTVT.

The genes are TRBV7-2 and TRBJ2-7; D might be TRBD1 (5 bases). Germline V gene sequence: CDR1 SGHTA, CDR2 FQGNSA. There are 14 residues in the CDR3. Trimming cost V 3 bases and J 4 bases, with 13 bases left between them. The DNA of the CDR3 is TGTGCCAGCAGCTTCAGCTTGGGGCTTTACGAGCAGTACTTC. It encodes CASSFSLGLYEQYF.

This clone was recorded a few times. V usage is TRBV6-1 and J usage is TRBJ1-2; 7 bases line up with TRBD1. This CDR3 contains 16 residues. The germline V gene has CDR1 MNHNS and CDR2 SASEGT. V lost 3 bases and J lost 3; bases outside the gene matches: 10. DNA of the CDR3: TGTGCCAGCAGTGATATCGGAGGACAGGATTACTATGGCTACACCTTC. Amino acids: CASSDIGGQDYYGYTF.

The chain uses TRBV29-1 and TRBJ1-2; no reliable D call. Deletions cut 7 bases from V and 1 base from J, with 13 bases between. Germline CDR1 is SQVTM and CDR2 is ANQGSEA. This CDR3 has 13 residues. Here the CDR3 DNA reads TGCAGCGCCCCGTCGTACAGTAACTATGGCTACACCTTC. Residues: CSAPSYSNYGYTF.

The chain joins TRBV5-1 to TRBJ2-1; 9 nucleotides line up with TRBD2. The V gene's germline CDR1 is SGHRS and CDR2 YFSETQ. V trimming: 1 base; J trimming: 5 bases; junction bases outside the gene matches: 4. This CDR3 contains 15 residues. CDR3 sequence (DNA): TGCGCCAGCAGCTTGTTAGCGGGAGCGGACAATGAGCAGTTCTTC. Residues: CASSLLAGADNEQFF.

The chain links TRBV7-6 to TRBJ2-2, with 10 bases matching TRBD2. Trimming took 5 bases from V and 4 from J; bases not matched to a gene: 4. This CDR3 region has 15 residues. CDR1 SGHVS and CDR2 FNYEAQ come from the germline V gene. The CDR3 loop is CASSDSGGATGELFF. In DNA form, the CDR3 reads TGTGCCAGCAGCGACAGCGGGGGGGCCACCGGGGAGCTGTTTTTT.

This clone has just one count. The chain employs TRBV20-1 and TRBJ1-1; no reliable D call. The CDR3 has 11 amino acids. Trimming removed 7 bases from V and 3 bases from J, with 9 bases in between. Per the germline V gene, CDR1 is DFQATT and CDR2 is SNEGSKA (reference sequence). The CDR3, as DNA: TGCAGTGTTCGACTGTACACTGAAGCTTTCTTT. Its translation is CSVRLYTEAFF.

J is TRBJ1-6 and V is TRBV4-1; possibly TRBD1 for D (6 bases). The germline CDR1 and CDR2 sequences are MGHRA and YSYEKL. CDR3 length: 17 residues. V was shortened by 1 base and J by 2 bases, with 12 bases between the two germline ends. The CDR3 spells CASSQATGRAYNSPLHF. The CDR3 DNA follows: TGCGCCAGCAGCCAAGCCACAGGGCGGGCCTATAATTCACCCCTCCACTTT.

The J gene is TRBJ1-3, the V gene TRBV9; D unresolved. Germline CDR1 is SGDLS and CDR2 is YYNGEE. The CDR3 is made up of 13 amino acids. Trimming left V 0 bases short and J 9 bases short, with 10 bases between. CDR3 sequence: CASSVDVLSTIYF. The CDR3, as DNA: TGTGCCAGCAGCGTAGATGTGCTAAGCACCATATATTTT. The complete variable domain, with remaining parts taken from reference TRBV9 and TRBJ1-3, reads DSGVTQTPKHLITATGQRVTLRCSPRSGDLSVYWYQQSLDQGLQFLIQYYNGEERAKGNILERFSAQQFPDLHSELNLSSLELGDSALYFCASSVDVLSTIYFGEGSWLTVV.